The entry below describes one T cell receptor (beta chain). This entry comes from a study of blood T cell repertoires in COVID-19. Study background: COVID-19 samples collected from the United States, Italy and Spain covered acute and convalescent phases. PBMCs, B-cell-depleted T cells, or T cells provided the cDNA or gDNA that made up the material.

Authors' methods: From reference gene primer amplification, estimates of nucleated cell counts were derived. Method: immunoSEQ multiplex PCR; TCRdb's copy keeps in-frame clones and lacks some. The DNA gave D and trimming, while V, J and clone size come from that table. The sample shows about 110,000 clones, 71% of them seen only once. V gave up 3 bases and J gave up 2 bases, with 7 bases separating them. Germline-derived CDR1 and CDR2 are MGHRA and YSYEKL. The CDR3 extends over 13 amino acids. The specimen sequenced was peripheral blood. The V gene is TRBV4-1, the J gene TRBJ1-2; no firm D call. This sequence originates from a human donor with acute or convalescent COVID-19. The donor label of this sample is uncertain. CDR3 bases: TGCGCCAGCAGCCAGGGCCTGAACTATGGCTACACCTTC. This translates into CASSQGLNYGYTF.